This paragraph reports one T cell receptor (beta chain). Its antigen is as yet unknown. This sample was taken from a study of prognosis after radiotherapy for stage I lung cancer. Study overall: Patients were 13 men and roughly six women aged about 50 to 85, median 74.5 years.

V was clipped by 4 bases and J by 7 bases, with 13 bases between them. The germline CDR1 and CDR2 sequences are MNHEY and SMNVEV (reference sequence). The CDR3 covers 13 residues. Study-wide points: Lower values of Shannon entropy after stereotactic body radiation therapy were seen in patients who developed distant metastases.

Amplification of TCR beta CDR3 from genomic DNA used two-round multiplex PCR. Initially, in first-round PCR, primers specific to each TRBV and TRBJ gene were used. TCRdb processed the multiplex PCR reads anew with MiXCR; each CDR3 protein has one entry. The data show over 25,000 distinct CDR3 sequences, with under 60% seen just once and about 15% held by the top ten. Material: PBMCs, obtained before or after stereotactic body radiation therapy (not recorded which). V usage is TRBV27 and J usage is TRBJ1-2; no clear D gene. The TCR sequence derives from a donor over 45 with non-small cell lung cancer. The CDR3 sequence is CASSYRTPGGYTF. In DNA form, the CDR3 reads TGTGCCAGCAGTTACCGGACCCCGGGTGGCTACACCTTC.